This paragraph covers one T cell receptor (beta chain) sequence. Its antigen is not identified. This sample was taken from a study of cytomegalovirus exposure and HLA in healthy donors. Whole-study findings and limits: The study recorded about 150 TCR beta chains that were cytomegalovirus-associated. Previous analysis showed most TCR beta V segments were productive about 90% or about 30% of the time. TCR beta sequences reportedly predicted the HLA-A and HLA-B alleles of most subjects accurately.

The primer mix had 60 Vbeta and 13 Jbeta primers. Some clones are missing from TCRdb's copy, which holds only in-frame ones; the method was immunoSEQ multiplex PCR. Seen here are 100,000 or so clones, 83% observed once, and the top ten hold 5.5% to 7%. Each donor was healthy, and each was a bone marrow donor. Germline V gene data show CDR1 as MGHRA and CDR2 as YSYEKL. V gave up 1 base and J gave up 0 bases, with 13 bases separating them. This CDR3 has 17 amino acids. The source material was PBMCs. This chain uses TRBV4-1 with TRBJ2-1; D is perhaps TRBD2 (6 bases). This sequence was found in a young man in good health and CMV-seronegative. CDR3 protein: CASSQVASESSYNEQFF. DNA for the CDR3: TGCGCCAGCAGCCAAGTGGCTAGCGAGAGCTCCTACAATGAGCAGTTCTTC.